The entry that follows covers one T cell receptor (beta chain) sequence. CDR3 length: 13 residues. V shed 5 bases, J shed 11 bases, and the junction held 11 bases outside the gene matches. The germline V gene encodes CDR1 KGHSH and CDR2 LQKENI. The method was immunoSEQ multiplex PCR; TCRdb's version includes in-frame clones alone and lacks a portion of them. This table holds about 330,000 clones, 65% to 90% found once. Two consecutive negative NP/OP PCR tests, clearance, or resolved symptoms defined Cohort 3 recovery. The record originates from a study of blood T cell repertoires in COVID-19. About the research overall: Whether acute or convalescent, the COVID-19 samples came from the United States, Italy and Spain.

The chain links TRBV18 to TRBJ1-2, with 7 bases lining up with TRBD1. This receptor was identified in a young woman who had recovered from COVID-19. The sequenced sample consisted of PBMCs or T cells enriched from blood (not recorded which). The CDR3 DNA follows: TGTGCCAGCTCATCGTGGGACAGCCAGAGATACACCTTC. This codes for CASSSWDSQRYTF.